Below are 18 T cell receptor beta chains sequenced from a single sample in a study of T cells in Graves' hyperthyroidism and ophthalmopathy. There were TCR beta CDR3 regions amplified from RNA transcripts. The TCR CDR3 first-round RT-PCR relied on the HTBI primer set. Each CDR3 protein gets one entry after TCRdb re-called the multiplex PCR reads with MiXCR. The table has 300,000 to 350,000 distinct CDR3 sequences, about a sixth seen once. The sample taken for sequencing was blood. The receptors come from a woman aged 35 to 49 with Graves' ophthalmopathy.

This clonotype was recorded at least ten times. V usage is TRBV27 and J usage is TRBJ2-7; TRBD1 agrees at 7 bases. J was trimmed by 3 bases and V by 3 bases; bases with no gene match: 11. Germline assignment: CDR1 MNHEY and CDR2 SMNVEV (reference sequence). The CDR3 extends over 16 amino acids. CDR3 in DNA: TGTGCCAGCAGTTTGGTTGGGGGACAGCCACTCTACGAGCAGTACTTC. It yields the protein CASSLVGGQPLYEQYF.

This clonotype was seen repeatedly, ten times or more. The rearrangement links TRBV28 to TRBJ1-1; D is unclear. CDR1 and CDR2 from the germline V gene are MDHEN and SYDVKM. CDR3 size: 15 residues. Trimming left V 2 bases short and J 1 base short, with 11 bases between. The DNA for the CDR3 is TGTGCCAGCAGTTTAAGTGAACACCCGAACACTGAAGCTTTCTTT. It yields the protein CASSLSEHPNTEAFF.

This clonotype turned up a few times. The rearrangement uses TRBV30 and TRBJ2-4; 7 nucleotides agree with TRBD2. The ends lost 0 bases at V and 7 bases at J; junction bases unmatched: 12. This CDR3 contains 16 residues. The germline V gene encodes CDR1 GTSNPN and CDR2 SVGIG (reference sequence). CDR3 amino acids: CAWSVLRLGGKNIQYF. The CDR3 DNA reads as TGTGCCTGGAGTGTACTGCGCCTGGGGGGGAAGAACATTCAGTACTTC.

This clonotype was recorded at least ten times. This sequence joins TRBV6-1 and TRBJ1-1; D gene ambiguous. The V end lost 7 bases, the J end lost 1 base, and 4 bases lay between the germline ends. Germline V gene sequence: CDR1 MNHNS, CDR2 SASEGT. The CDR3 contains 11 residues. The CDR3 region has the DNA TGTGCCAGCATGAAGAACACTGAAGCTTTCTTT. Amino acid sequence: CASMKNTEAFF.

The V and J genes are TRBV12-3 or TRBV12-4 and TRBJ2-7; TRBD1 agrees at 8 bases. V lost 6 bases to trimming and J lost 1 base; unmatched junction nucleotides: 2. This CDR3 has 13 residues. The CDR3 region is CASRGQESYEQYF. The CDR3 DNA sequence: TGTGCCAGCAGGGGACAGGAGTCCTACGAGCAGTACTTC.

The J gene is TRBJ2-7, the V gene TRBV3-1; 9 positions match TRBD1. The germline CDR1 and CDR2 sequences are LGHDT and YNNKEL (reference sequence). After removal of 6 bases from V and 5 bases from J, the junction contained 11 bases not matched to a gene. The CDR3 spans 15 residues. CDR3 region: CASSRTGQGLDEQYF. The CDR3, as DNA: TGTGCCAGCAGTCGTACGGGACAGGGTCTTGACGAGCAGTACTTC.

This clonotype occurred many times. The CDR3 coding sequence is TGTGCCAGCAGCCCCATGACAGGGAAGAACTCCTACGAGCAGTACTTC. This sequence encodes CASSPMTGKNSYEQYF. The chain uses TRBV28 and TRBJ2-7, with 7 bases aligning to TRBD1. Germline-derived CDR1 and CDR2 are MDHEN and SYDVKM. This CDR3 has 16 amino acids. Trimming cost V 6 bases and J 0 bases; bases outside gene matches: 11.

The table lists this clonotype with many counts. The rearrangement uses TRBV11-2 and TRBJ2-7; D call uncertain. The length of the CDR3 is 15 residues. V shed 0 bases and J shed 0 bases, with 9 bases lying between them. The germline CDR1 and CDR2 sequences are SGHAT and FQNNGV. DNA of the CDR3: TGTGCCAGCAGCTTAGATGGGGTGGACTCCTACGAGCAGTACTTC. The encoded protein is CASSLDGVDSYEQYF.

This clonotype was counted at least ten times. J is TRBJ1-5 and V is TRBV6-2 or TRBV6-3; the match to TRBD1 covers 7 bases. The CDR3 has 15 residues. Per the germline V gene, CDR1 is MNHEY and CDR2 is SVGEGT. After removal of 4 bases from V and 6 bases from J, the junction contained 9 bases not matched to a gene. CDR3 in amino acids: CASSSSGTAGQPQHF. In nucleotides, the CDR3 is TGTGCCAGCAGTTCGTCCGGGACAGCAGGTCAGCCCCAGCATTTT.

This clonotype was seen ten or more times. This rearrangement joins TRBV5-1 to TRBJ1-1; 8 bases match TRBD1. Losses at the gene ends were 3 bases for V and 4 bases for J; bases not matched to a gene: 8. The CDR3 has 15 residues. CDR1 SGHRS and CDR2 YFSETQ come from the germline V gene. The CDR3 spells CASSSGQGLATEAFF. The CDR3 coding sequence is TGCGCCAGCAGCTCCGGACAGGGCTTGGCCACTGAAGCTTTCTTT.

This clonotype was observed at least ten times. The gene calls are TRBV30 and TRBJ2-5, with a weak D call TRBD2 (6 bases). The CDR3 is 16 residues long. Trimming pared 4 bases from V and 4 bases from J, leaving 22 bases between. Germline values: CDR1 GTSNPN, CDR2 SVGIG (reference sequence). CDR3: CAWTPRVRGGSETQYF. The CDR3 region has the DNA TGTGCCTGGACCCCCCGCGTGAGGGGAGGATCAGAGACCCAGTACTTC.

This clonotype has at least ten counts. The chain carries TRBV15 and TRBJ1-5; D is ambiguous. Germline V lookup: CDR1 LNHNV, CDR2 YYDKDF (reference sequence). Between the trimmed V and J ends, which lost 8 bases and 7 bases, there was a span of 21 bases. CDR3 length: 15 residues. The CDR3 region is CATENGWGREQPQHF. The CDR3 nucleotides are TGTGCCACCGAGAACGGGTGGGGTCGGGAACAGCCCCAGCATTTT.

This clonotype was seen many times. This rearrangement joins TRBV12-3 or TRBV12-4 to TRBJ2-7; tentatively, D is TRBD1 (6 bases). CDR3 size: 13 residues. The V gene lost 8 bases and the J gene lost 2 bases, with 13 bases spanning the gap. The chain's CDR3 is CASLYRDPYEQYF. The CDR3 nucleotides read TGTGCCAGCCTATACAGGGATCCCTACGAGCAGTACTTC.

The J gene is TRBJ2-7, the V gene TRBV12-3 or TRBV12-4; no clear D gene. This CDR3 has 17 amino acids. Trimming removed 3 bases from V and 5 bases from J, with 23 bases in between. In DNA form, the CDR3 reads TGTGCCAGCAGTTTCTCGGCTCCTTTAGGATTTTATGACGAGCAGTACTTC. This translates into CASSFSAPLGFYDEQYF.

This clonotype was seen repeatedly, ten times or more. The chain employs TRBV5-5 and TRBJ2-7; the match to TRBD2 covers 7 bases. The V and J ends lost 4 bases and 2 bases, in that order; junction bases with no gene match: 9. Germline V gene lookup returns CDR1 SGHKS and CDR2 YYEKEE (reference sequence). The CDR3 sequence is 15 residues long. CDR3 region: CASSASGDEAYEQYF. The CDR3 DNA reads TGTGCCAGCAGCGCGAGCGGGGATGAAGCCTACGAGCAGTACTTC.

As regards this clonotype: It may be a read error: a sequence one base away is much more abundant. V usage is TRBV9 and J usage is TRBJ1-2; D is unresolved. Germline V gene sequence: CDR1 SGDLS, CDR2 YYNGEE. Trimming took off 0 bases at V and 8 bases at J, with 14 bases between the two ends. The CDR3 is made up of 14 amino acids. CDR3 bases: TGTGCCAGCAGCGTAGGAGCGGGAGGTCGGGGCTACACCTTC. Translated, it gives CASSVGAGGRGYTF. The full variable domain, rest sourced from reference TRBV9 and TRBJ1-2, is DSGVTQTPKHLITATGQRVTLRCSPRSGDLSVYWYQQSLDQGLQFLIQYYNGEERAKGNILERFSAQQFPDLHSELNLSSLELGDSALYFCASSVGAGGRGYTFGSGTRLTVV.

This clonotype has only a few counts. The V call is TRBV6-1, the J call TRBJ1-1; D ambiguous. CDR1 and CDR2 from the germline V gene are MNHNS and SASEGT. The CDR3 extends over 15 amino acids. V shed 1 base and J shed 5 bases, with 14 bases lying between them. The CDR3 DNA sequence: TGTGCCAGCAGTGAAGAGGTCGGGGTCGGGACTGAAGCTTTCTTT. Protein: CASSEEVGVGTEAFF.

In this sample, this clonotype turned up many times. One junction end does not reproduce the germline sequence, and a read error may be involved. The V call is TRBV28, the J call TRBJ2-1; TRBD1 matches 8 bases. From germline, CDR1 is MDHEN and CDR2 SYDVKM. The CDR3 length is 15 residues. The CDR3 is CASSDGTGVFNGQFF. CDR3 nucleotide sequence: TGTGCCAGCAGCGACGGGACAGGAGTTTTCAATGGGCAGTTCTTC.